This T cell receptor (beta chain) was retrieved from a study of graft-versus-host responses after intestinal transplantation. Study background: Recipients underwent multivisceral, liver-intestinal, or isolated intestinal transplants. Each recipient received anti-thymocyte globulin induction, then tacrolimus and steroids for 2 to 4 years. Study-wide results and caveats: The marrow of recipients harbored GvH clones, and ileum or blood showed some of them first. Those patients showing graft-donor T cell macrochimerism displayed high graft-versus-host to host-versus-graft clonal ratios in allografts.

In regard to this clone: The antigen is unknown.

Per the germline V gene, CDR1 is SGHTA and CDR2 is FQGNSA. Trimming at V came to 3 bases and at J to 6 bases, leaving 3 bases not matched to a gene. The CDR3 consists of 13 residues. The data were produced by immunoSEQ multiplex PCR, yet TCRdb's version contains in-frame clones alone and is incomplete. Of some 12,000 clones in the sample, about 80% are singletons; the top ten hold 9% to 10%. Graft tissue was processed to release intraepithelial and lamina propria lymphocytes. The sample here was ileum tissue, taken 23 days after intestinal transplant. The source is a human patient who received an intestinal transplant, so some T cells may come from the graft donor. The V call is TRBV7-2, the J call TRBJ2-7, with TRBD1 matching over 9 bases. CDR3 coding DNA: TGTGCCAGCAGCTTTGACAGGGGGGCCGAGCAGTACTTC. It yields the protein CASSFDRGAEQYF.